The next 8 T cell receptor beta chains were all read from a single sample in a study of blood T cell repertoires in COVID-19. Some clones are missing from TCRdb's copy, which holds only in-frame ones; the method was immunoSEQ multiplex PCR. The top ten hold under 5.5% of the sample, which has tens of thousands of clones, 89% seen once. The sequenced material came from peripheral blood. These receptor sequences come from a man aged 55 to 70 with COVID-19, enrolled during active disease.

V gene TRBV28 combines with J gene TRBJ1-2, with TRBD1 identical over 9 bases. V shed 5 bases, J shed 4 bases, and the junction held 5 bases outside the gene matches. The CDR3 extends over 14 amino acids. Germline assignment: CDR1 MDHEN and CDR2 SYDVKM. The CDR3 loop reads CASSQQGAVYGYTF. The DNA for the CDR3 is TGTGCCAGCAGTCAACAGGGGGCGGTCTATGGCTACACCTTC.

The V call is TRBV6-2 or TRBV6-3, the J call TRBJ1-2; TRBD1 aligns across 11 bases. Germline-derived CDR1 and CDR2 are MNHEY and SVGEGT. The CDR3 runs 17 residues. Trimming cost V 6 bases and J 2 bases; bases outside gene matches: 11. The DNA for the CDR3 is TGTGCCAGCAGGCCTCCGGACAGGGGGCCTATGAACTATGGCTACACCTTC. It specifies CASRPPDRGPMNYGYTF.

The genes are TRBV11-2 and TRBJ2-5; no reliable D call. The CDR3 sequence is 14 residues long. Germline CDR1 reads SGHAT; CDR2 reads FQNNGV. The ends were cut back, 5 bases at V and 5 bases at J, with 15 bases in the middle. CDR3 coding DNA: TGTGCCAGCAGCCGCCGACTGCCCCGGGAGACCCAGTACTTC. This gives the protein CASSRRLPRETQYF.

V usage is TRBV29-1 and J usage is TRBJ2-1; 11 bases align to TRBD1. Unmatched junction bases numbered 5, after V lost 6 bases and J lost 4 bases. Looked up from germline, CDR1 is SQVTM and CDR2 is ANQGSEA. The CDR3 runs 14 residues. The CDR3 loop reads CSVVGQGAYNEQFF. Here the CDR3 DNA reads TGCAGCGTCGTTGGACAGGGGGCTTACAATGAGCAGTTCTTC.

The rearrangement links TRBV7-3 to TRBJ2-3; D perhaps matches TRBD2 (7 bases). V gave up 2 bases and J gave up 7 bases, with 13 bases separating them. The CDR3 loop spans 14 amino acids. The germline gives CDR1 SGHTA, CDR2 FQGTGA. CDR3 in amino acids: CASSLAGEGNTQYF. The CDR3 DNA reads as TGTGCCAGCAGCTTAGCAGGGGAGGGGAATACGCAGTATTTT.

CDR3 sequence (DNA): TGTGCCAGCAGCGATGGACTAGCGGGCGAGCAGTACTTC. This translates into CASSDGLAGEQYF. This chain links TRBV11-3 with TRBJ2-7, with 11 bases fitting TRBD2. The CDR3 length is 13 residues. V trimming: 5 bases; J trimming: 6 bases; junction bases outside the gene matches: 3. Germline V lookup: CDR1 SGHNT, CDR2 YENEEA.

The CDR3 sequence is CASSRASGSPDTQYF. The CDR3 region has the DNA TGTGCCAGCAGTCGGGCTAGCGGGAGTCCAGATACGCAGTATTTT. The chain has TRBV2 and TRBJ2-3; the match to TRBD2 covers 10 bases. Looked up from germline, CDR1 is SNHLY and CDR2 is FYNNEI. The CDR3 totals 15 residues. J lost 4 bases, V lost 5 bases, and 6 bases had no gene match.

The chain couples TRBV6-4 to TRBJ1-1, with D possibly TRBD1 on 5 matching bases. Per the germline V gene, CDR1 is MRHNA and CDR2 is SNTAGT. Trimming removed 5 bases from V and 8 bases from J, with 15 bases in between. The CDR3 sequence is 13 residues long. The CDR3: CASSLHTGAEAFF. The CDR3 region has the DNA TGTGCCAGCAGTCTTCACACTGGGGCCGAAGCTTTCTTT.